This TCR beta chain derives from a study of blood T cell repertoires in COVID-19. Across the study: Samples representing acute and convalescent COVID-19 were sourced from the United States, Italy and Spain. PBMCs, B-cell-depleted T cells, or T cells provided the cDNA or gDNA that made up the material.

In the authors' workflow: Estimation of nucleated cell counts relied on the amplification of reference gene primers. TCRdb's copy holds only in-frame clones and misses some; the assay was immunoSEQ multiplex PCR. That table furnishes V, J and clone size, whereas the DNA furnished D and trimming. The sample includes about 53,000 clones, approximately 80% of them seen just once. Germline CDR1 is SGDLS and CDR2 is YYNGEE. Trimming at V came to 4 bases and at J to 0 bases, leaving 2 bases not matched to a gene. CDR3 length equals 15 residues. The sequence derives from a man aged 65 to 85 with active or convalescent COVID-19. This chain links TRBV9 with TRBJ2-3; 10 nucleotides align to TRBD1. The material sequenced was peripheral blood. In nucleotides, the CDR3 is TGTGCCAGCAGCCCGGACAGGGGGAGCACAGATACGCAGTATTTT. Its protein product is CASSPDRGSTDTQYF. Using reference TRBV9 and TRBJ2-3 for the parts outside the CDR3, the full variable domain is DSGVTQTPKHLITATGQRVTLRCSPRSGDLSVYWYQQSLDQGLQFLIQYYNGEERAKGNILERFSAQQFPDLHSELNLSSLELGDSALYFCASSPDRGSTDTQYFGPGTRLTVL.